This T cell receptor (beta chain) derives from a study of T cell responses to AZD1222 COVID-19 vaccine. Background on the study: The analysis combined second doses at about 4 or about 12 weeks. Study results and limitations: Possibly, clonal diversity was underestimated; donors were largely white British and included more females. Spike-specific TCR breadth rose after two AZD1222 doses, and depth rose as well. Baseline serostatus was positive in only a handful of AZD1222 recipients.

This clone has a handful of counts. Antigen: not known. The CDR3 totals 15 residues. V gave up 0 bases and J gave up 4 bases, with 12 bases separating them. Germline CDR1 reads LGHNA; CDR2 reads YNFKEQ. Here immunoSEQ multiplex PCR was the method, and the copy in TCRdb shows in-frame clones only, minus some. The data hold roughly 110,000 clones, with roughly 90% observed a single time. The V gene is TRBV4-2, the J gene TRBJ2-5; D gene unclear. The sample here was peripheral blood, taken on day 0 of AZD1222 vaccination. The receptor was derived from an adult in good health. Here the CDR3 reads CASSQEPQRGETQYF. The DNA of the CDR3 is TGTGCCAGCAGCCAAGAGCCACAACGAGGAGAGACCCAGTACTTC.